These 17 T cell receptor beta chains were sequenced from one sample in a study of shared clonotypes between healthy human individuals (TCRdb year 2020). The library was produced with the immunoSEQ multiplex PCR assay. TCRdb carries this immuneACCESS record with in-frame sequences only. Its versions omit some clonotypes, under half of them owing to an unresolved V gene in the studies checked, with the rest unexplained. This sample gives roughly 1,500,000 clones in total; around 98% of them show up just once. Roughly 0.42% of the sample is taken by the ten largest. Sequencing was performed on naive CD4+ T cells sorted from blood. This specimen's cell subset or site label, interpreted: CD45RA+ positively selected. These TCRs come from a man aged 25-45 years in good health.

The V gene is TRBV12-2, the J gene TRBJ2-1; the D call in the table, TRBD2, was not verified against the DNA. TRBV12-2 has pseudogene status. The CDR3 runs 16 residues. CDR3 coding DNA: TGTGCAAGTCGCTCACTTCCTAGCGGGAGGGACAATGAGCAGTTCTTC. Translation gives CASRSLPSGRDNEQFF.

This chain connects TRBV7-9 to TRBJ1-2; unclear D gene. CDR3 length equals 15 residues. Trimming shortened V by 1 base and J by 3 bases, and 12 bases separated the two germline ends. Looked up from germline, CDR1 is SEHNR and CDR2 is FQNEAQ (reference sequence). The CDR3 reads CASSLESGGHYGYTF. Written as DNA, the CDR3 is TGTGCCAGCAGCTTAGAGAGCGGAGGTCACTATGGCTACACCTTC.

The chain uses TRBV6-5 and TRBJ2-5; TRBD1 aligns across 9 bases. J lost 4 bases, V lost 7 bases, and 7 bases had no gene match. The germline CDR1 and CDR2 sequences are MNHEY and SVGAGI. This CDR3 is 14 amino acids long. The CDR3 sequence is CASTTRQGGETQYF. The CDR3 DNA reads as TGTGCCAGCACTACCCGACAGGGGGGAGAGACCCAGTACTTC.

The rearrangement links TRBV11-3 to TRBJ2-2; 7 nucleotides line up with TRBD1. J lost 4 bases, V lost 1 base, and 0 bases had no gene match. This CDR3 has 14 residues. CDR1 is SGHNT, CDR2 YENEEA, per germline. CDR3: CASSLGQGTGELFF. The CDR3 DNA reads TGTGCCAGCAGCTTAGGACAGGGCACCGGGGAGCTGTTTTTT.

The chain carries TRBV2 and TRBJ2-1; D is perhaps TRBD2 (5 bases). Germline V gives CDR1 SNHLY, CDR2 FYNNEI. V dropped 6 bases and J dropped 0 bases, with 12 bases sitting between them. The CDR3 consists of 15 residues. In nucleotides, the CDR3 is TGTGCCAGCAGAGGACTCCTCATCTCCTACAATGAGCAGTTCTTC. Encoded protein: CASRGLLISYNEQFF.

As to this clone: Other DNA sequences in the same sample also yield this CDR3. This chain links TRBV10-3 with TRBJ1-1; D is uncertain. V lost 4 bases to trimming and J lost 1 base, with 7 bases between them. The CDR3 contains 13 residues. Germline CDR1 ENHRY, CDR2 SYGVKD. Here the CDR3 DNA reads TGTGCCATCAGTGTTGCCGGGAACACTGAAGCTTTCTTT. Translated: CAISVAGNTEAFF.

The CDR3 protein is CASSPEGHRSGANVLTF. The CDR3 DNA is TGTGCCAGCAGCCCGGAGGGACACCGCTCTGGGGCCAACGTCCTGACTTTC. The J gene is TRBJ2-6, the V gene TRBV5-6; D may be TRBD1 or TRBD2 (6 bases each). The CDR3 extends over 17 amino acids. CDR1 is SGHDT and CDR2 is YYEEEE in the germline V gene. The V gene lost 4 bases and the J gene lost 0 bases, with 14 bases spanning the gap.

The chain is built from TRBV6-6 and TRBJ1-1, with a tentative D call TRBD1 (5 bases). The ends were cut back, 1 base at V and 4 bases at J, with 13 bases in the middle. The CDR3 is 15 residues long. Germline assignment: CDR1 MNHNY and CDR2 SVGAGI (reference sequence). DNA of the CDR3: TGTGCCAGCAGTTACTTTACCGGGACGGGCACTGAAGCTTTCTTT. Protein product: CASSYFTGTGTEAFF.

Turning to this clone: The sample carries other DNA sequences with the same CDR3. This chain uses TRBV29-1 with TRBJ1-1, with no clear D. Trimming removed 1 base from V and 0 bases from J, with 3 bases in between. Per the germline V gene, CDR1 is SQVTM and CDR2 is ANQGSEA. This CDR3 region has 12 residues. In DNA form, the CDR3 reads TGCAGCGTTGAAGTGCTGAACACTGAAGCTTTCTTT. It specifies CSVEVLNTEAFF. The whole variable domain, remainder taken from reference TRBV29-1 and TRBJ1-1, is SAVISQKPSRDICQRGTSLTIQCQVDSQVTMMFWYRQQPGQSLTLIATANQGSEATYESGFVIDKFPISRPNLTFSTLTVSNMSPEDSSIYLCSVEVLNTEAFFGQGTRLTVV.

The chain has TRBV28 and TRBJ1-2, with 8 nucleotides matching TRBD1. Germline V gives CDR1 MDHEN, CDR2 SYDVKM. J gave up 7 bases and V 0 bases, and 10 bases lay outside the gene matches. CDR3 size: 16 residues. The CDR3 reads CASSLWPPGGSSGYTF. The CDR3 nucleotides read TGTGCCAGCAGTTTATGGCCGCCAGGGGGCTCGAGTGGCTACACCTTC.

The gene calls are TRBV2 and TRBJ1-1; D uncertain. Between the trimmed V and J ends, which lost 11 bases and 4 bases, there was a span of 17 bases. The CDR3 totals 13 residues. From germline, CDR1 is SNHLY and CDR2 FYNNEI. The CDR3 region is CAGAREGGTEAFF. CDR3 coding DNA: TGTGCCGGAGCGCGGGAGGGCGGCACTGAAGCTTTCTTT. Full variable domain (outside the CDR3, taken from reference TRBV2 and TRBJ1-1): EPEVTQTPSHQVTQMGQEVILRCVPISNHLYFYWYRQILGQKVEFLVSFYNNEISEKSEIFDDQFSVERPDGSNFTLKIRSTKLEDSAMYFCAGAREGGTEAFFGQGTRLTVV.

Worth noting for this clone: Other nucleotide sequences in the sample specify the same CDR3. V is TRBV5-1 and J is TRBJ2-1; TRBD2 matches at 11 bases. V shed 4 bases, J shed 7 bases, and the junction held 4 bases outside the gene matches. Germline-derived CDR1 and CDR2 are SGHRS and YFSETQ. CDR3 size: 14 residues. The CDR3 DNA follows: TGCGCCAGCAGCCTAACTAGCGGGAGTAATGAGCAGTTCTTC. Its translation: CASSLTSGSNEQFF.

This clone was seen only once. The chain is built from TRBV19 and TRBJ2-7, with 7 positions matching TRBD1. The CDR3 spans 13 residues. The germline V gene has CDR1 LNHDA and CDR2 SQIVND (reference sequence). V dropped 7 bases and J dropped 3; count of bases not matched to a gene: 6. CDR3 sequence: CASKPTGNYEQYF. The CDR3 DNA sequence: TGTGCCAGTAAGCCGACAGGGAACTACGAGCAGTACTTC. Complete variable domain (other parts from reference TRBV19 and TRBJ2-7): DGGITQSPKYLFRKEGQNVTLSCEQNLNHDAMYWYRQDPGQGLRLIYYSQIVNDFQKGDIAEGYSVSREKKESFPLTVTSAQKNPTAFYLCASKPTGNYEQYFGPGTRLTVT.

This sequence joins TRBV10-3 and TRBJ2-1; TRBD1 matches 8 bases. V shed 6 bases, J shed 6 bases, and the junction held 4 bases outside the gene matches. Germline V gene lookup returns CDR1 ENHRY and CDR2 SYGVKD. The CDR3 is 13 amino acids. The DNA of the CDR3 is TGTGCCATCAGATTAGGACAGGGCAATGAGCAGTTCTTC. The encoded protein is CAIRLGQGNEQFF.

The chain joins TRBV2 to TRBJ2-5, with D possibly being TRBD2 (5 bases). This CDR3 is built from 13 residues. Germline V gives CDR1 SNHLY, CDR2 FYNNEI. The ends were cut back, 7 bases at V and 2 bases at J, with 11 bases in the middle. CDR3 sequence: CASNERKQETQYF. The CDR3, as DNA: TGTGCCAGCAACGAGCGGAAGCAAGAGACCCAGTACTTC.

With respect to this clone: One junction end does not reproduce the germline sequence, and a read error may be involved. This chain connects TRBV7-7 to TRBJ2-7; 9 bases map to TRBD1. The CDR3 is 13 amino acids. In germline, CDR1 is SSHAT, CDR2 FNYEAQ (reference sequence). The CDR3 DNA follows: TGTGCCAGCAGCCAAGGGGGACAGGGACTACTCGCGTTC. It translates to CASSQGGQGLLAF.

The chain recombines TRBV23-1 with TRBJ2-7; 12 positions agree with TRBD1. TRBV23-1 is an ORF, with its function uncertain. V shed 0 bases, J shed 3 bases, and the junction held 15 bases outside the gene matches. This CDR3 has 20 residues. CDR3 sequence reads: CASSQSPHGTGGHLCYEQYF. In DNA form, the CDR3 reads TGCGCCAGCAGTCAATCACCGCACGGGACAGGGGGCCACCTTTGCTACGAGCAGTACTTC.